The 11 T cell receptor beta chains reported below all come from one sample, sequenced in a study of CD8 T cells in Susac syndrome. About 0.5 to 1 ug RNA was reverse transcribed with random hexamers. MiXCR, applied by TCRdb to the immunoSEQ multiplex PCR reads, yields one record per CDR3 protein. The sample contains around 56,000 distinct CDR3 sequences, 90% to 95% of which appear only once. The sequencing input was CD8+ T cells from PBMCs. These receptors were taken from a human donor in good health.

The genes are TRBV6-5 and TRBJ1-1; 7 bases fit TRBD1. V gave up 2 bases and J gave up 5 bases; unmatched junction bases: 8. Germline V gene lookup returns CDR1 MNHEY and CDR2 SVGAGI. The CDR3 is made up of 15 amino acids. The CDR3 region has the DNA TGTGCCAGCAGTTACGGGATAGGGGGCCAAACTGAAGCTTTCTTT. As protein: CASSYGIGGQTEAFF.

The J gene is TRBJ1-2, the V gene TRBV25-1; D remains unclear. Germline V CDR1 and CDR2: MGHDK, SYGVNS. This CDR3 is 15 amino acids long. Trimming left V 3 bases short and J 0 bases short, with 11 bases between. The CDR3: CASSDTTGPNYGYTF. For the CDR3, the DNA is TGTGCCAGCAGTGATACGACCGGGCCTAACTATGGCTACACCTTC.

This chain uses TRBV4-1 with TRBJ1-5, with D hard to call. The CDR3 sequence is 16 residues long. Germline assignment: CDR1 MGHRA and CDR2 YSYEKL. Trimming took 1 base from V and 0 from J, leaving 10 bases between them. CDR3 sequence reads: CASSQVPAYSNQPQHF. The CDR3, as DNA: TGCGCCAGCAGCCAAGTCCCAGCCTATAGCAATCAGCCCCAGCATTTT.

CDR3 in amino acids: CSAATTGGYNEQFF. In DNA, the CDR3 is TGCAGTGCTGCTACGACAGGGGGATACAATGAGCAGTTCTTC. The V and J genes are TRBV20-1 and TRBJ2-1; TRBD1 agrees at 9 bases. This CDR3 has 14 amino acids. J was trimmed by 4 bases and V by 5 bases; bases with no gene match: 6. Germline assignment: CDR1 DFQATT and CDR2 SNEGSKA (reference sequence).

The chain links TRBV5-1 to TRBJ2-7; D is unclear. CDR3 length: 14 amino acids. Trimming shortened V by 6 bases and J by 0 bases, and 13 bases separated the two germline ends. Germline-derived CDR1 and CDR2 are SGHRS and YFSETQ. The CDR3 region is CASKSEDLSYEQYF. For the CDR3, the DNA is TGCGCCAGCAAGTCTGAGGATCTCTCCTACGAGCAGTACTTC.

This clonotype was recorded only once. The gene calls are TRBV11-2 and TRBJ2-3; weak D call: TRBD2 (5 bases). The germline V and J ends were trimmed by 4 bases and 0 bases, with 20 bases remaining between them. The CDR3 spans 18 residues. In germline, CDR1 is SGHAT, CDR2 FQNNGV. CDR3 sequence: CASSSGSATSFSTDTQYF. The CDR3 region has the DNA TGTGCCAGCAGCTCGGGATCCGCGACGTCGTTTAGCACAGATACGCAGTATTTT. Complete variable domain (other parts from reference TRBV11-2 and TRBJ2-3): EAGVAQSPRYKIIEKRQSVAFWCNPISGHATLYWYQQILGQGPKLLIQFQNNGVVDDSQLPKDRFSAERLKGVDSTLKIQPAKLEDSAVYLCASSSGSATSFSTDTQYFGPGTRLTVL.

The chain combines TRBV27 with TRBJ1-5; 10 nucleotides align to TRBD1. The CDR3 covers 15 residues. Trimming took 4 bases from V and 4 from J; bases not matched to a gene: 4. Germline values: CDR1 MNHEY, CDR2 SMNVEV (reference sequence). CDR3 sequence reads: CASSWGTGENQPQHF. CDR3 sequence (DNA): TGTGCCAGCAGTTGGGGGACAGGGGAAAATCAGCCCCAGCATTTT.

This clonotype has only a few counts. V usage is TRBV11-3 and J usage is TRBJ2-7; the D is unclear. The CDR3 contains 13 residues. Trimming removed 1 base at V and 3 bases at J, with 7 bases between. CDR1 and CDR2 (germline): SGHNT, YENEEA. CDR3 nucleotide sequence: TGTGCCAGCAGCTTAGCCACCTACTACGAGCAGTACTTC. It codes for CASSLATYYEQYF.

The J gene is TRBJ2-1, the V gene TRBV9, with 10 bases fitting TRBD2. V gave up 2 bases and J gave up 6 bases; unmatched junction bases: 5. CDR1 and CDR2 (germline): SGDLS, YYNGEE. The CDR3 totals 15 residues. The CDR3 loop is CASSVSGGSGNEQFF. DNA of the CDR3: TGTGCCAGCAGCGTTAGCGGGGGGTCGGGCAATGAGCAGTTCTTC.

The chain links TRBV6-4 to TRBJ2-1; 7 bases line up with TRBD2. This CDR3 is 12 amino acids long. Germline V CDR1 and CDR2: MRHNA, SNTAGT. The junction had 7 bases not matched to a gene; V was cut back by 8 bases and J by 9 bases. The CDR3 spells CASSSGWGEQFF. The CDR3 DNA sequence: TGTGCCAGCTCTAGCGGCTGGGGTGAGCAGTTCTTC.

V is TRBV19 and J is TRBJ2-1; 8 bases line up with TRBD2. Losses at the gene ends were 1 base for V and 6 bases for J; bases not matched to a gene: 5. Germline V lookup: CDR1 LNHDA, CDR2 SQIVND (reference sequence). The length of the CDR3 is 15 residues. For the CDR3, the DNA is TGTGCCAGTAGTATAGTTCCGGGGGGGCCCAATGAGCAGTTCTTC. Residues: CASSIVPGGPNEQFF.